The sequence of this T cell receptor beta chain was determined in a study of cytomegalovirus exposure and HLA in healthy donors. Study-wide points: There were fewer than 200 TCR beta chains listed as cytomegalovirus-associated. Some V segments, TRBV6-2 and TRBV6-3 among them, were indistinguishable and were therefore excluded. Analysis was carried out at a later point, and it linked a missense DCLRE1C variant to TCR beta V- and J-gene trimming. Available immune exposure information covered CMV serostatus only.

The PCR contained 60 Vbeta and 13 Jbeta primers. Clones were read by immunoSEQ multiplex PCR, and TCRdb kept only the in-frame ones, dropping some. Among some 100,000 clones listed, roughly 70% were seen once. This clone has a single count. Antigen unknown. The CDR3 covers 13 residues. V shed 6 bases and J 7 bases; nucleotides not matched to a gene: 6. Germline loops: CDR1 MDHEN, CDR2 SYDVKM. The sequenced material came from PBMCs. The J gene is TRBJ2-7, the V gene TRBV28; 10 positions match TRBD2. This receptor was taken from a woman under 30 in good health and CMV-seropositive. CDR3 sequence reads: CASSPRTSGEQYF. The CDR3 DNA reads TGTGCCAGCAGCCCTCGGACTAGCGGAGAGCAGTACTTC.